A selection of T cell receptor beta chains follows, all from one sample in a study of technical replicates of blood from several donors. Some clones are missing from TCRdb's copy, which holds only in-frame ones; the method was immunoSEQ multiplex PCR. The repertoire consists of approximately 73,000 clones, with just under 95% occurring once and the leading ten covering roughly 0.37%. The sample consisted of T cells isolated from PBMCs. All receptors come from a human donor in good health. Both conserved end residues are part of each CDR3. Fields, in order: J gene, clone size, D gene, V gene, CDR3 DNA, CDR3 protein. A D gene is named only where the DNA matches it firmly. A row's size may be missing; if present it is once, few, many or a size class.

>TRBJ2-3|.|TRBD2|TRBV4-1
TGCGCCAGCAGCCAAGATACTAGCGCAGATACGCAGTATTTT
CASSQDTSADTQYF
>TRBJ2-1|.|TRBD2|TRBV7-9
TGTGCCAGCAGCCCGGCCCGGGACTACCACAATGAGCAGTTCTTC
CASSPARDYHNEQFF
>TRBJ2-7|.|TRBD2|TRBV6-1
TGTGCTTCTCTTCAAGGGAGGGCGGGCCCCGAGCAGTACTTC
CASLQGRAGPEQYF
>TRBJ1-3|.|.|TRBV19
TGTGCCAGTAGTATCACAGGGATCTCTGGAAACACCATATATTTT
CASSITGISGNTIYF
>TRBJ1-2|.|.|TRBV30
TGTGCCTGTCCGCCGACAGCCTATGGCTACACCTTC
CACPPTAYGYTF
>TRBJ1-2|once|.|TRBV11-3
TGTGCCAGCAGCTTAGAGGACAGAAGCTACACCTTC
CASSLEDRSYTF
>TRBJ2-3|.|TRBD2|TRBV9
TGTGCCAGCAGCCGAGGGGCGGGAGTCAGTAGCACAGATACGCAGTATTTT
CASSRGAGVSSTDTQYF
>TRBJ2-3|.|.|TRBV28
TGTGCCAGCTCTAGGGGGAGACCAGATACGCAGTATTTT
CASSRGRPDTQYF
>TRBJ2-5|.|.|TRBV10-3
TGTGCCATCAGTGGGGCAGGGCAGGGAGAGACCCAGTACTTC
CAISGAGQGETQYF
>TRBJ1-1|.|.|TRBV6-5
TGTGCCAGCAGTTACTCGGGCAGGGGGAACACTGAAGCTTTCTTT
CASSYSGRGNTEAFF
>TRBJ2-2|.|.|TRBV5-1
TGCGCCAGCAGCTTGGGCGGATCGAACACCGGGGAGCTGTTTTTT
CASSLGGSNTGELFF
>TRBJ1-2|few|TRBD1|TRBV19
TGTGCCAGTAAATTCGACAGGGACTATGGCTACACCTTC
CASKFDRDYGYTF
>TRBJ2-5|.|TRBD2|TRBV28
TGTGCCAGCAGTTTTGGGACTAGGACTTTCGGAGAGACCCAGTACTTC
CASSFGTRTFGETQYF
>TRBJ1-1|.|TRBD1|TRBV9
TGTGCCAGCAGCGTAGGGGCCGGGACAGGGATGAACACTGAAGCTTTCTTT
CASSVGAGTGMNTEAFF
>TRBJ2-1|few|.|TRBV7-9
TGTGCCAGCAGCTTAGACAGCTTCTACAATGAGCAGTTCTTC
CASSLDSFYNEQFF
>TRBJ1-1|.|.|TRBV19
TGTGCCAGTAGTATCGTTGCCAGCGGGGACACTGAAGCTTTCTTT
CASSIVASGDTEAFF
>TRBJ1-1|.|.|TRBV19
TGTGCCAGTAGTACAGGGCTGAACACTGAAGCTTTCTTT
CASSTGLNTEAFF
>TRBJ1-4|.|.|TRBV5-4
TGTGCCAGCAGCTTGGCCGGAGGGGCAGGTAATGAAAAACTGTTTTTT
CASSLAGGAGNEKLFF
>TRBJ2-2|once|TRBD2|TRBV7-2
TGTGCCAGCAGCTTAGAGTCGCTAGCGGGGGGGAACACCGGGGAGCTGTTTTTT
CASSLESLAGGNTGELFF
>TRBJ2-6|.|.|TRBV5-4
TGTGCCAGCAGCTTCGGGCGGGCCGGGGCCAACGTCCTGACTTTC
CASSFGRAGANVLTF
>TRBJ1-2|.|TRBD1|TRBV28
TGTGCCAGCAGACCAGACAGGGGGTATGGCTACACCTTC
CASRPDRGYGYTF
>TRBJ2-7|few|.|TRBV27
TGTGCCAGCAGTTTCTGGGGCCAGGGGACCTACGAGCAGTACTTC
CASSFWGQGTYEQYF
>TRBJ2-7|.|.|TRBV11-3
TGTGCCAGCAGCTTAGCCTCCCTAGGCGACGAGCAGTACTTC
CASSLASLGDEQYF
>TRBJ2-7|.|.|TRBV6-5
TGTGCCAGCAGTTACTCCACAGGGAGAGAGCAGTACTTC
CASSYSTGREQYF
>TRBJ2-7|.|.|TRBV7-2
TGTGCCAGCAGCTTAGCGGGGCTGCTCGCCTACGAGCAGTACTTC
CASSLAGLLAYEQYF
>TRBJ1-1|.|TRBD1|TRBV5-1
TGCGCCAGCAGCTTGATTGGGTTGGGACAGCCTAACACTGAAGCTTTCTTT
CASSLIGLGQPNTEAFF
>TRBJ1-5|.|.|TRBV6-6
TGTGCCAGCGCGGACAGTAATCAGCCCCAGCATTTT
CASADSNQPQHF
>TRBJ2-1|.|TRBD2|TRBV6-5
TGTGCCAGCTCTAGCGGGAGGGGTAATGAGCAGTTCTTC
CASSSGRGNEQFF
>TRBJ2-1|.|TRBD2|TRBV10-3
TGTGCCAGTAGGACTAGCTATGGGGGCGAGCAGTTCTTC
CASRTSYGGEQFF
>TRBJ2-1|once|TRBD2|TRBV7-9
TGTGCCAGCAGCTTAGTGTCTAGCGGACCTGGCCCGGGGTTCTTC
CASSLVSSGPGPGFF
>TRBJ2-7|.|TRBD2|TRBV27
TGTGCCAGCAGCCGGGCACTAGCGGCGTCCTACGAGCAGTACTTC
CASSRALAASYEQYF
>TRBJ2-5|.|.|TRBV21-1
TGTGCCAGCAGCAAAAACGACAGGCCCCAAGAGACCCAGTACTTC
CASSKNDRPQETQYF
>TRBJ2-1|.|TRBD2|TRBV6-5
TGTGCCAGCAGTCTCGGGAGGGCCTCCAATGAGCAGTTCTTC
CASSLGRASNEQFF
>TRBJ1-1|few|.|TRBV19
TGTGCCAGTAGTCACTACAGGAGTATGAACACTGAAGCTTTCTTT
CASSHYRSMNTEAFF
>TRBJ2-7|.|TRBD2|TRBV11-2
TGTGCCAGCAGCCAGGCGGGACTAGTCTCCGAGCAGTACTTC
CASSQAGLVSEQYF
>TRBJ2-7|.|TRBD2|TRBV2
TGTGCCAGCAGGAAATCGTCGGCGGGAGGCTCCTACGAGCAGTACTTC
CASRKSSAGGSYEQYF
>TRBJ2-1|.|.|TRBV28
TGTGCCAGCAGCCGGGGACTGATCTTCAATGAGCAGTTCTTC
CASSRGLIFNEQFF
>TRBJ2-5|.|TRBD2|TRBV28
TGTGCCAGCAGCCCGGGGGGGCTAGCGGGAGGCCAAGAGACCCAGTACTTC
CASSPGGLAGGQETQYF
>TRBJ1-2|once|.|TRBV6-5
TGTGCCAGCACCACTGACTTCGGCAGAGGCTACACCTTC
CASTTDFGRGYTF
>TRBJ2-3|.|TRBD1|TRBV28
TGTGCCAGCAGTGAGGGACAGAGCACAGATACGCAGTATTTT
CASSEGQSTDTQYF
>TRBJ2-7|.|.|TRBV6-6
TGTGCCAGCAGTCGAGGAGTATACGAGCAGTACTTC
CASSRGVYEQYF
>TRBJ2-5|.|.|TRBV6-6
TGTGCCAGCAGAGACGTAGGGGGAGGGGAGACCCAGTACTTC
CASRDVGGGETQYF
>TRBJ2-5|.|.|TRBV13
TGTGCCAGCAGCTTATTTAGTGATGAGACCCAGTACTTC
CASSLFSDETQYF
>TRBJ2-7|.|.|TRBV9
TGTGCCAGCAGCGTAGGATTGCGGACCTACGAGCAGTACTTC
CASSVGLRTYEQYF